This TCR beta chain derives from a study of blood T cell repertoires in COVID-19. Repertoires were generated with immunoSEQ multiplex PCR, while TCRdb's copy carries only in-frame clones and drops some. The sample consists of some 250,000 clones, 86% of them appearing once. V was clipped by 6 bases and J by 5 bases, with 13 bases between them. The CDR3 is made up of 13 amino acids. The germline CDR1 and CDR2 sequences are SGHVS and FNYEAQ. The chain couples TRBV7-6 to TRBJ1-2, with TRBD1 as a possible D gene (5 bases). The origin of this receptor is a woman aged 25 to 39 with COVID-19, enrolled during active disease. Sequences were obtained from peripheral blood. The DNA of the CDR3 is TGTGCCAGCAGTCCCGGGGGGTGGTATGGCTACACCTTC. Its translation is CASSPGGWYGYTF.